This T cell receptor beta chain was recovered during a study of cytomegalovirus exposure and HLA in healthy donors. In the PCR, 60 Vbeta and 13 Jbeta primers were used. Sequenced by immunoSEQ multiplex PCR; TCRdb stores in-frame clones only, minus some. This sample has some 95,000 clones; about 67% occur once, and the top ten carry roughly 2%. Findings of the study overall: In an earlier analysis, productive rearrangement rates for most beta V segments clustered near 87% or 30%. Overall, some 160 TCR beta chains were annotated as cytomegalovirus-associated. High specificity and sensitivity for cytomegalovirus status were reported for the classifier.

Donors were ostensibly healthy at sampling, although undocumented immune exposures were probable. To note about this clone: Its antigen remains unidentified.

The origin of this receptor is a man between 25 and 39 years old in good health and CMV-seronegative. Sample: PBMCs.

CDR3 in amino acids: CASSPSNYEQFF. In DNA, the CDR3 is TGTGCCAGCAGTCCGTCTAACTATGAGCAGTTCTTC. This chain joins TRBV6-6 and TRBJ2-1; no clear D gene. The CDR3 extends over 12 amino acids. From germline, CDR1 is MNHNY and CDR2 SVGAGI (reference sequence). V lost 5 bases to trimming and J lost 8 bases, with 10 bases between them.